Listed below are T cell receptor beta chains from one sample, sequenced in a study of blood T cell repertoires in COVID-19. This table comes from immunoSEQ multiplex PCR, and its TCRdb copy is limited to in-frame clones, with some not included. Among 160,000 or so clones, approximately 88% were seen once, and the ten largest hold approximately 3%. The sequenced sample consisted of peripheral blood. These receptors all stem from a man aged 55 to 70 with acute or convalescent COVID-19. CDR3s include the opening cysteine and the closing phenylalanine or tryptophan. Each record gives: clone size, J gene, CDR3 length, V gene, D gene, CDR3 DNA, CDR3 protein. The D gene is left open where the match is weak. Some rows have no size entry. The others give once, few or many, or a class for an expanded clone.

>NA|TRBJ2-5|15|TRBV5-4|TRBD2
TGTGCCAGCAGCTTGGGGGCGGGGGGAGGGGAGACCCAGTACTTC
CASSLGAGGGETQYF
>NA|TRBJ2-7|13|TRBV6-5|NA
TGTGCCAGCAGCCAATCAGGGGCCTACGAGCAGTACTTC
CASSQSGAYEQYF
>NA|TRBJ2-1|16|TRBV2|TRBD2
TGTGCCAGCAGAAGAAGACTAGCGGGGGAGTTTAATGAGCAGTTCTTC
CASRRRLAGEFNEQFF
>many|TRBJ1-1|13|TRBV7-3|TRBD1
TGTGCCAGCAGCTTAGGGACAGGGACTGAAGCTTTCTTT
CASSLGTGTEAFF
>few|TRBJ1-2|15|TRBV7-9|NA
TGTGCCAGCAGCTTAGCGGGCCAGGATAACTATGGCTACACCTTC
CASSLAGQDNYGYTF
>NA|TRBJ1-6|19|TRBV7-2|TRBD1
TGTGCCAGCAGCTTAGTAGCCCGGACAGGGGGCTCCTATAATTCACCCCTCCACTTT
CASSLVARTGGSYNSPLHF
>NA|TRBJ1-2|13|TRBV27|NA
TGTGCCAGCAGCCCGAGGGTGAACTATGGCTACACCTTC
CASSPRVNYGYTF
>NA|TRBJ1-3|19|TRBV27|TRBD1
TGTGCCAGCAGGAGACTCGGGACAGTCTCCTTAGGCTCTGGAAACACCATATATTTT
CASRRLGTVSLGSGNTIYF
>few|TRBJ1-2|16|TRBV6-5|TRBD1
TGTGCCAGCAGTTACTCTTCTGGGACAGCAAACTATGGCTACACCTTC
CASSYSSGTANYGYTF
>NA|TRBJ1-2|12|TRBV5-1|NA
TGCGCCAGCAGCTCCGGGGTCGGTGGCTACACCTTC
CASSSGVGGYTF
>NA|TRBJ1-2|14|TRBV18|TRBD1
TGTGCCAGCTCACAAAATCGACAGGGCTATGGCTACACCTTC
CASSQNRQGYGYTF
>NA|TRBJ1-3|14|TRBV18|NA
TGTGCCAGCGCAACGACAATCGCAGGAAACACCATATATTTT
CASATTIAGNTIYF
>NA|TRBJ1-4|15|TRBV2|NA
TGTGCCAGCAGTGAATCGCCGGGGGTTAATGAAAAACTGTTTTTT
CASSESPGVNEKLFF
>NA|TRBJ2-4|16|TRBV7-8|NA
TGTGCCAGCAGCTTAGAGAGCGGTATAGCCAAAAACATTCAGTACTTC
CASSLESGIAKNIQYF
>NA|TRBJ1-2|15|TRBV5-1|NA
TGCGCCAGCAGCTTGGACCCACAGGACCTCTATGGCTACACCTTC
CASSLDPQDLYGYTF
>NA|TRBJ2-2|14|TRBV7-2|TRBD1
TGTGCCAGCAGGGACAGGCGTAACACCGGGGAGCTGTTTTTT
CASRDRRNTGELFF
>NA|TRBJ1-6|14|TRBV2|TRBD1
TGTGCCAGCAGGGATCCGGGACAGGGGTCACCCCTCCACTTT
CASRDPGQGSPLHF
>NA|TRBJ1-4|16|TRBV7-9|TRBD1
TGTGCCAGCAGCAACGGGGGCACAGGGGCTAATGAAAAACTGTTTTTT
CASSNGGTGANEKLFF
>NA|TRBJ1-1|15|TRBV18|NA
TGTGCCAGCTCACCAAATACCAGCGGGAACACTGAAGCTTTCTTT
CASSPNTSGNTEAFF
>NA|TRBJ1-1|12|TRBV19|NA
TGTGCCAGTACCGCGGGCAGGGGAGGGTCTTTCTTT
CASTAGRGGSFF
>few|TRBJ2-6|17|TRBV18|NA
TGTGCCAGCTCTCAACAGGGCGAGAGCTCTGGGGCCAACGTCCTGACTTTC
CASSQQGESSGANVLTF
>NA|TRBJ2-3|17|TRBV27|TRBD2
TGTGCCAGCAGTTTATTCCAGGGACTAGCTGGCACAGATACGCAGTATTTT
CASSLFQGLAGTDTQYF
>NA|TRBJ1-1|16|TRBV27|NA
TGTGCCAGCAGTCACCCGGTTGGGCGGGGGGAAACTGAAGCTTTCTTT
CASSHPVGRGETEAFF
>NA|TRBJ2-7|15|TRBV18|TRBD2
TGTGCCAGCTCAAGCCTCCTAGCGGGGGCGCGGGAGCAGTACTTC
CASSSLLAGAREQYF
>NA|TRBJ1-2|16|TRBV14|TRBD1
TGTGCCAGCAGCCAAGGACAGGGGGCAGCTAACTATGGCTACACCTTC
CASSQGQGAANYGYTF
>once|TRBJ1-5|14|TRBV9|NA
TGTGCCAGCAGCGTCGGGGGGAGCAATCAGCCCCAGCATTTT
CASSVGGSNQPQHF
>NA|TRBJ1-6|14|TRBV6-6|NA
TGTGCCAGCAGTTCTACTACCCAAACTTCACCCCTCCACTTT
CASSSTTQTSPLHF
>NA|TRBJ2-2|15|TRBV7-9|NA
TGTGCCAGCAGCCCCCCAGGCAGGGCCACCGGGGAGCTGTTTTTT
CASSPPGRATGELFF
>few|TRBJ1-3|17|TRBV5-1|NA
TGCGCCAGCAGCTTGGCTGCCCGCGGTACTTCTGGAAACACCATATATTTT
CASSLAARGTSGNTIYF
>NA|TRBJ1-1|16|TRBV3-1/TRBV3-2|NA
TGTGCCAGCCGATCAGCGGCTACGGGAATGAACACTGAAGCTTTCTTT
CASRSAATGMNTEAFF
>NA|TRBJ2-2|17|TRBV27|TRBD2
TGTGCCAGCAGTACCCACGGCGGGGGGACGAACACCGGGGAGCTGTTTTTT
CASSTHGGGTNTGELFF
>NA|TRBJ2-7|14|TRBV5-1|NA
TGCGCCAGCAGCTTGGGGGCAGGGACCTACGAGCAGTACTTC
CASSLGAGTYEQYF
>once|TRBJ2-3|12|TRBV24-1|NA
TGTGCCACCAGTGATACGAGGGATACGCAGTATTTT
CATSDTRDTQYF
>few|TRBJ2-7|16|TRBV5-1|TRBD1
TGCGCCAGCAGCTCTCCGGGACAGGGGAGATCGTACGAGCAGTACTTC
CASSSPGQGRSYEQYF
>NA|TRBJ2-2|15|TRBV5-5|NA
TGTGCCAGCAGCCGCCCAGGGTCGGGCACCGGGGAGCTGTTTTTT
CASSRPGSGTGELFF
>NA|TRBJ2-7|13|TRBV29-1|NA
TGCAGCGTTTCGACGCAGGATTCCTACGAGCAGTACTTC
CSVSTQDSYEQYF
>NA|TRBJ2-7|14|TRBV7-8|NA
TGTGCCAGCAGTGGGGGGGGGCCTTCCTACGAGCAGTACTTC
CASSGGGPSYEQYF
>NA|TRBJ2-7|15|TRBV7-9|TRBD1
TGTGCCAGCAGCTTAGAGGGACAGGGGCCCTACGAGCAGTACTTC
CASSLEGQGPYEQYF
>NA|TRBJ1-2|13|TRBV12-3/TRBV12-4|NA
TGTGCCAGCAGTTTTCCCGCTAACTATGGCTACACCTTC
CASSFPANYGYTF
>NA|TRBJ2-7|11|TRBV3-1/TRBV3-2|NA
TGTGCCAGCAGCCTAGGGGGAGAGCAGTACTTC
CASSLGGEQYF
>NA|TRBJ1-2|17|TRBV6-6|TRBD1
TGTGCCAGCAGTCGCGACAGGGGTTATACTACTTACTATGGCTACACCTTC
CASSRDRGYTTYYGYTF